These 3 T cell receptor beta chains originate from one sample sequenced in a study of blood T cells in healthy people across ages. Through a sample-barcoded 5' primer and a J-beta primer mix, a second PCR was run for roughly 7 to 12 cycles. TCRdb redid the calling of the 5' RACE reads with MiXCR, one entry per CDR3 protein. The sample yields about 1.8 million distinct CDR3 sequences, less than 50% seen once. The sequenced sample was blood. The receptor source for this set is a woman aged 40 to 50 in good health.

In DNA form, the CDR3 reads TGTGCCAGCGGCTGGAGCGGACAAGAGACCCAGTACTTC. Translated: CASGWSGQETQYF. V usage is TRBV6-5 and J usage is TRBJ2-5; tentative D call: TRBD2 (5 bases). CDR1 is MNHEY, CDR2 SVGAGI, per germline. The CDR3 runs 13 residues. V shed 8 bases and J shed 2 bases, with 12 bases lying between them.

This clonotype was observed a few times. CDR3 sequence reads: CASSQSTGAYEQYF. The CDR3 DNA reads TGTGCCAGCAGCCAGTCGACAGGCGCCTACGAGCAGTACTTC. The J gene is TRBJ2-7, the V gene TRBV5-5; TRBD1 is a possible D gene (6 bases). The CDR3 has 14 amino acids. Between the trimmed V and J ends, which lost 4 bases and 2 bases, there was a span of 13 bases. In germline, CDR1 is SGHKS, CDR2 YYEKEE (reference sequence).

The V gene is TRBV6-2 or TRBV6-3, the J gene TRBJ2-3; 12 bases line up with TRBD2. Germline V gene data show CDR1 as MNHEY and CDR2 as SVGEGT. Trimming cost V 6 bases and J 8 bases; bases outside gene matches: 9. The CDR3 consists of 15 residues. The CDR3 coding sequence is TGTGCCAGCAGGTCTAGCGGGGGGGCCTCAGGTACGCAGTATTTT. It is translated as CASRSSGGASGTQYF.